This T cell receptor (beta chain) appears in the sequencing data of a study of blood T cell repertoires in COVID-19. Produced via immunoSEQ multiplex PCR; TCRdb's table is partial and in-frame only. The sample yields 110,000 or so clones, less than 80% seen once. This clone was seen only a few times. The germline CDR1 and CDR2 sequences are SQVTM and ANQGSEA. Trimming took 5 bases from V and 6 from J; bases not matched to a gene: 8. The CDR3 length is 15 residues. The sequenced sample consisted of peripheral blood. The TCR was taken from a man aged 50 or older with acute or convalescent COVID-19. The chain employs TRBV29-1 and TRBJ2-2; 11 nucleotides match TRBD2. The CDR3 is CSVRGTSGYSGELFF. DNA of the CDR3: TGCAGCGTTCGTGGGACTAGCGGCTACTCCGGGGAGCTGTTTTTT.